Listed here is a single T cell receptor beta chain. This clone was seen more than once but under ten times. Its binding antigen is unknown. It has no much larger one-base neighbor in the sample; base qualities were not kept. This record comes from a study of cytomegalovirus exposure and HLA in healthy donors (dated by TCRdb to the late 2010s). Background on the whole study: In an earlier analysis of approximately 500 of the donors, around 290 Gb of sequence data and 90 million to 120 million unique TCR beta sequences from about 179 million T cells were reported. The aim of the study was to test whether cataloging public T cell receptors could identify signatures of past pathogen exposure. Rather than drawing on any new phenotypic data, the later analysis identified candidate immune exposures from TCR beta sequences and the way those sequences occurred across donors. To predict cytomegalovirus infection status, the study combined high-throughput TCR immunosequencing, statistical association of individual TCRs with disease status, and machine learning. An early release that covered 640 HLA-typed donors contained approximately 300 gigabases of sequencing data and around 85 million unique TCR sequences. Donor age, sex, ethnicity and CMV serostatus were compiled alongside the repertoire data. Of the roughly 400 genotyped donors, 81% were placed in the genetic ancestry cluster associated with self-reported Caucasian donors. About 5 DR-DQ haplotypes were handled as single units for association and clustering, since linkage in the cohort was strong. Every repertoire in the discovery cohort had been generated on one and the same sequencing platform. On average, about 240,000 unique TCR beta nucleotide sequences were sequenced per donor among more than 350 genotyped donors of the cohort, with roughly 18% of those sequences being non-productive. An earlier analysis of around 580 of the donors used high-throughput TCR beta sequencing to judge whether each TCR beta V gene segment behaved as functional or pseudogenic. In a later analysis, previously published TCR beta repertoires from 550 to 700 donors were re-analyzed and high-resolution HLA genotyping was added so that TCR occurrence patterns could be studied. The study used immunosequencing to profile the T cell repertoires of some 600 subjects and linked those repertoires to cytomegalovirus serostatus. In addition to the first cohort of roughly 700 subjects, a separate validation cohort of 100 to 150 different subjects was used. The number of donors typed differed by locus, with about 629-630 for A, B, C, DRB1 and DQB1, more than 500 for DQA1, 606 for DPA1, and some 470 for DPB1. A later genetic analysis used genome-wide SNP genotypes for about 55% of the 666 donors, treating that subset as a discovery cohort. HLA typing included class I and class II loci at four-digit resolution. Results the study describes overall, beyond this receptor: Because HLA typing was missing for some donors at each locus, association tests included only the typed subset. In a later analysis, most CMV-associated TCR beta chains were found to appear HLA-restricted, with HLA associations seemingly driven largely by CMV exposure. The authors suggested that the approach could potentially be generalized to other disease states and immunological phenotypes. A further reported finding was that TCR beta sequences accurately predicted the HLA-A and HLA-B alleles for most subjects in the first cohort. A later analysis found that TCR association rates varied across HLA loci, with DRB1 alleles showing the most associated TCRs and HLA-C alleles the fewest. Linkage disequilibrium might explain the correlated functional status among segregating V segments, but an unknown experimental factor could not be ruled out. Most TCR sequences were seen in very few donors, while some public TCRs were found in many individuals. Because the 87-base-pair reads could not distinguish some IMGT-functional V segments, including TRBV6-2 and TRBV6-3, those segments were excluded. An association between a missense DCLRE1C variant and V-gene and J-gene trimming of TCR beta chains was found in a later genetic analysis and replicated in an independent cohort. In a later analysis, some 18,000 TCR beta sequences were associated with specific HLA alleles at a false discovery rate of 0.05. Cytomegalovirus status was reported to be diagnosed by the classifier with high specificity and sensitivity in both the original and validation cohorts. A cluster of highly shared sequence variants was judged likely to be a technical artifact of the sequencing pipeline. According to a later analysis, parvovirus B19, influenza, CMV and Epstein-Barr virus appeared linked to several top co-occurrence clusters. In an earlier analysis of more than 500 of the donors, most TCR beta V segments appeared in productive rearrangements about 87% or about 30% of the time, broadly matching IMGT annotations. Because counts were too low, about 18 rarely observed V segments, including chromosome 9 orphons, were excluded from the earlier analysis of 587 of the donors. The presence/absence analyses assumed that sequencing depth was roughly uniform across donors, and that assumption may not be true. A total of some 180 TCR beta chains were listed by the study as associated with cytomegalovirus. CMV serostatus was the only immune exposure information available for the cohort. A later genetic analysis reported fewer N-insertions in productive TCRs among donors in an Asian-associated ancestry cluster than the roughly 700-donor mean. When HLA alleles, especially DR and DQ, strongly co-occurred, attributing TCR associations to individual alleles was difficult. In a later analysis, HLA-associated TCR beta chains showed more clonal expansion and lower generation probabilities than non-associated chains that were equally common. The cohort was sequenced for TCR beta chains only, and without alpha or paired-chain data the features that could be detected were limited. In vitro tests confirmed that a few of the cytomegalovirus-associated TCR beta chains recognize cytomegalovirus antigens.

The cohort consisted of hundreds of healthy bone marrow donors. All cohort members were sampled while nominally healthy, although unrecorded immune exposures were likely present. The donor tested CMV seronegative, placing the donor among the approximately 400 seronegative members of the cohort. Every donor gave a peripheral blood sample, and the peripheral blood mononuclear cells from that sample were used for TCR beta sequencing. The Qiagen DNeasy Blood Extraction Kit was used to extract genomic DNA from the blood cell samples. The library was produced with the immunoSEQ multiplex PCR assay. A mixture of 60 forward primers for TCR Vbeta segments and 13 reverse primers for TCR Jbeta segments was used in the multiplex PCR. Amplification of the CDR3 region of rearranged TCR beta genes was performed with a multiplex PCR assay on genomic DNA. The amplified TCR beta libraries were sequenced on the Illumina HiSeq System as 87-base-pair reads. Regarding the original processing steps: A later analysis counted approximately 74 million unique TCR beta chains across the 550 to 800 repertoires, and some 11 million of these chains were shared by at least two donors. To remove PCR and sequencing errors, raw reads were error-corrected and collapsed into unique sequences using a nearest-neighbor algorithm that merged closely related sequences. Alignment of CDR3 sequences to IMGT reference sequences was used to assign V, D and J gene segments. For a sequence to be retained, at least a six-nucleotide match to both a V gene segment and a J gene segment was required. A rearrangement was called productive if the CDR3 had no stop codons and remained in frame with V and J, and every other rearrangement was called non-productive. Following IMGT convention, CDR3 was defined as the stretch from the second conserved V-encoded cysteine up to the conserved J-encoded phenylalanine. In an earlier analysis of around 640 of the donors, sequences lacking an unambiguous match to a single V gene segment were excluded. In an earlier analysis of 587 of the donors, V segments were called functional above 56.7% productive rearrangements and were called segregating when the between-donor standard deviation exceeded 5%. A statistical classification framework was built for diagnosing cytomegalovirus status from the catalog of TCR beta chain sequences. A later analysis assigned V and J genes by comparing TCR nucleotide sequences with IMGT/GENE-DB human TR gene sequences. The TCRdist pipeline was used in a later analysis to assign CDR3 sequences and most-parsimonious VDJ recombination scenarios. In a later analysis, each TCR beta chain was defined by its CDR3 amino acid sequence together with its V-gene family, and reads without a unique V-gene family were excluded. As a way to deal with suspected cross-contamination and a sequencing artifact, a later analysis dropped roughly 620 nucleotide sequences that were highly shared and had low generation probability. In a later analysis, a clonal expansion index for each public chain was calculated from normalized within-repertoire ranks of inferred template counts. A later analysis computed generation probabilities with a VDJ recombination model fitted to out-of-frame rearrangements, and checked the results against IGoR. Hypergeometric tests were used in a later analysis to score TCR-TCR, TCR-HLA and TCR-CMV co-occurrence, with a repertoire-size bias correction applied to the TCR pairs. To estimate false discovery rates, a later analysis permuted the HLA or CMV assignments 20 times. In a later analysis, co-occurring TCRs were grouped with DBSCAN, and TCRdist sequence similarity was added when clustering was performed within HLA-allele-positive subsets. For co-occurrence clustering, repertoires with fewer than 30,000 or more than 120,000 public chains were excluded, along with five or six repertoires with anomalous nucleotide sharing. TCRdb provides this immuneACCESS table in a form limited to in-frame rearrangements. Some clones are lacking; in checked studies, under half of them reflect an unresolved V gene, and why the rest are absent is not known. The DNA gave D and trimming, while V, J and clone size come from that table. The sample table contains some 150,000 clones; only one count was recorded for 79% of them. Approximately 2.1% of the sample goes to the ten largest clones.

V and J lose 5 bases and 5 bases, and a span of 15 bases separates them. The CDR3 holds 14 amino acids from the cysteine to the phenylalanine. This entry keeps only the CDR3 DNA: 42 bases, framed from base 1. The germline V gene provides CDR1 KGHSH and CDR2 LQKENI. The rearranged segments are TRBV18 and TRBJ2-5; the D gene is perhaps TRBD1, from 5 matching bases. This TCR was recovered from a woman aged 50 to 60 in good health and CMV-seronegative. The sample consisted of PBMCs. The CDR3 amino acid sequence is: CASSAAGLLETQYF. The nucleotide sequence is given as TGTGCCAGCTCAGCAGCAGGGTTATTGGAGACCCAGTACTTC.